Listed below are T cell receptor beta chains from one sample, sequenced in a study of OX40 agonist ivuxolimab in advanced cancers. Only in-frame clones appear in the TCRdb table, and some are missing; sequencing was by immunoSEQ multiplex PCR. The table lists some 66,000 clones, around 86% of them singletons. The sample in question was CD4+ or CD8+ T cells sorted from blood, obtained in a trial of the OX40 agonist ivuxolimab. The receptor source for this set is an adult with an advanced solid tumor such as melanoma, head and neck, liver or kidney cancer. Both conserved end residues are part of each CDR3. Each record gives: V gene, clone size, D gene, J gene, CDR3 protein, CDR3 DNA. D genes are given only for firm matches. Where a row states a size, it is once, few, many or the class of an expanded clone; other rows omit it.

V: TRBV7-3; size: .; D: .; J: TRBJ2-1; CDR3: CASSLVQALSYNEQFF; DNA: TGTGCCAGCAGCTTGGTACAGGCCCTTTCCTACAATGAGCAGTTCTTC
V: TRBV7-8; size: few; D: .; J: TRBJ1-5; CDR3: CASSFADSNQPQHF; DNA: TGTGCCAGCAGCTTTGCAGATAGCAATCAGCCCCAGCATTTT
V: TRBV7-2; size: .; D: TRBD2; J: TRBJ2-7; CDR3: CASSPGLAGGAQYF; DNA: TGTGCCAGCAGCCCTGGACTAGCGGGGGGGGCACAGTACTTC
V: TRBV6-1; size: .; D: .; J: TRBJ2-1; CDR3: CASIIQGFGSDEQFF; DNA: TGTGCCAGTATAATCCAGGGGTTTGGCTCTGATGAGCAGTTCTTC
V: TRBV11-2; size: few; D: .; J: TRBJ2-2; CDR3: CASSLVRAGELFF; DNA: TGTGCCAGCAGCTTAGTCAGGGCCGGGGAGCTGTTTTTT
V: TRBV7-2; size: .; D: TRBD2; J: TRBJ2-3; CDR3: CASSPLAGGPDTQYF; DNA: TGTGCCAGCAGCCCACTAGCGGGGGGGCCTGATACGCAGTATTTT
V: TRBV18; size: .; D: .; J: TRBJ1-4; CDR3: CASSPWKNEKLFF; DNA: TGTGCCAGCTCACCATGGAAGAATGAAAAACTGTTTTTT
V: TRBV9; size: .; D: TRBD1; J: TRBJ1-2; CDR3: CASSVSDRGRMYTF; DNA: TGTGCCAGCAGCGTATCGGACAGGGGTCGGATGTACACCTTC
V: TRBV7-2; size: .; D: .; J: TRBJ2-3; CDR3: CASSLDLLATSTDTQYF; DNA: TGTGCCAGCAGCTTAGACCTACTAGCCACTAGCACAGATACGCAGTATTTT
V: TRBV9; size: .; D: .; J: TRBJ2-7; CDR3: CASSPQVETYEQYF; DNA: TGTGCCAGCAGCCCACAGGTTGAGACATACGAGCAGTACTTC
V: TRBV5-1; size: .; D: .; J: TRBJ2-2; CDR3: CASSAGGRLTANTGELFF; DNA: TGCGCCAGCTCAGCAGGGGGGAGATTAACTGCGAACACCGGGGAGCTGTTTTTT